This T cell receptor beta chain was identified in a study of STAT3 mutations in large granular lymphocyte leukemia. Study details: Roughly half of the longitudinally sequenced T-LGLL patients carried detectable canonical activating STAT3 mutations.

This CDR3 has 14 residues. The V and J ends lost 4 bases and 4 bases respectively, with 15 bases between them. Per the germline V gene, CDR1 is SGHRS and CDR2 is YFSETQ. Method: immunoSEQ multiplex PCR; TCRdb's copy keeps in-frame clones and lacks some. The table lists 9,000 to 9,500 clones, approximately 90% of them singletons. Notes on the study in general: Persisting codominant clonotypes may have hidden a small pathogenic clone. Every T-LGLL patient had at least one immunodominant TCRbeta clonotype. In about 35% of the 18 patients, new TCR clonotypes emerged after therapy.

Notes on this clone: Its antigen is unknown.

V gene TRBV5-1 combines with J gene TRBJ2-7, with D perhaps given as TRBD1 or TRBD2 (7 bases each). The source material was peripheral blood mononuclear cells. This clonotype was sampled from a man older than 75 with T-cell large granular lymphocyte leukemia. Some clones in this sample may be carry-over from other donors' samples. Here the CDR3 reads CASSPGGGRYEQYF. The CDR3 nucleotides read TGCGCCAGCAGCCCAGGGGGAGGGCGTTACGAGCAGTACTTC.